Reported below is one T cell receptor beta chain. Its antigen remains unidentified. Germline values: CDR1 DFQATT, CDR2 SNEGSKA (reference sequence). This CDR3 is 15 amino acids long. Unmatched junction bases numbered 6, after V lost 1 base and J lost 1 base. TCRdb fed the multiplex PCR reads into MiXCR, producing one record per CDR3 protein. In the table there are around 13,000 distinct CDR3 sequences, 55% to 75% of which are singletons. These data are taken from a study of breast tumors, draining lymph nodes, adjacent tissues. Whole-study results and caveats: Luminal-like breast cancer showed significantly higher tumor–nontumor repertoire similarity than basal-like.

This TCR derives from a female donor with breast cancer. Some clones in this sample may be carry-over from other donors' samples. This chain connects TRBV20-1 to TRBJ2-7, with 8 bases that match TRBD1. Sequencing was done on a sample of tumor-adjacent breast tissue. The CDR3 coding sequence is TGCAGTGCTAGAGGGCCGGGACAGGAATCCTACGAGCAGTACTTC. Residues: CSARGPGQESYEQYF.